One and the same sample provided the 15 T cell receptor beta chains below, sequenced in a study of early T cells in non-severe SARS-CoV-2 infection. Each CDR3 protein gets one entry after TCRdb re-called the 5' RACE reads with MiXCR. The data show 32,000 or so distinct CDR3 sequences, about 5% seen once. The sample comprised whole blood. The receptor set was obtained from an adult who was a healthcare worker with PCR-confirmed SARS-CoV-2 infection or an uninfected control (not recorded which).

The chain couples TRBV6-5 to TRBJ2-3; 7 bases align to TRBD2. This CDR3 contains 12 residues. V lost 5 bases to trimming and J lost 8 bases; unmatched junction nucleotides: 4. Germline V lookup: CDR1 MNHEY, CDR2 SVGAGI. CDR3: CASSPQRGTQYF. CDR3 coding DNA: TGTGCCAGCAGTCCACAGCGGGGTACGCAGTATTTT.

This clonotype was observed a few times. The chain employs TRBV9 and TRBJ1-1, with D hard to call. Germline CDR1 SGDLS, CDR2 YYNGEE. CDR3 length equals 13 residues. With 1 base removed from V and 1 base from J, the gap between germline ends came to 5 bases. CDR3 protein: CASSVRPNTEAFF. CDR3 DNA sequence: TGTGCCAGCAGCGTACGCCCGAACACTGAAGCTTTCTTT.

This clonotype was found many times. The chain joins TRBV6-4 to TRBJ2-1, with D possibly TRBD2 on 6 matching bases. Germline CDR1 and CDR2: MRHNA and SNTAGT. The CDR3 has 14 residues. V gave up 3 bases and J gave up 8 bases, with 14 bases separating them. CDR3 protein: CASSEEGPSHEQFF. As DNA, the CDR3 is TGTGCCAGCAGTGAGGAGGGCCCAAGTCATGAGCAGTTCTTC.

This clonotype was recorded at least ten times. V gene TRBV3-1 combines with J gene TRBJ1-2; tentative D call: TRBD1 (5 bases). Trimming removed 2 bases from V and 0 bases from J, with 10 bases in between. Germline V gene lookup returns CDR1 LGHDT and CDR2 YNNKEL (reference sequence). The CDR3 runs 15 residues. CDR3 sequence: CASSQRTTTNYGYTF. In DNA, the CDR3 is TGTGCCAGCAGCCAACGGACAACCACTAACTATGGCTACACCTTC. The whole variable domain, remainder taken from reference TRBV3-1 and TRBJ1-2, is DTAVSQTPKYLVTQMGNDKSIKCEQNLGHDTMYWYKQDSKKFLKIMFSYNNKELIINETVPNRFSPKSPDKAHLNLHINSLELGDSAVYFCASSQRTTTNYGYTFGSGTRLTVV.

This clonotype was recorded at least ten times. This CDR3 reads CASSFISVQETQYF. CDR3 coding DNA: TGTGCCAGCAGCTTTATCTCTGTCCAAGAGACCCAGTACTTC. The chain uses TRBV7-9 and TRBJ2-5; D gene ambiguous. This CDR3 spans 14 amino acids. Trimming pared 3 bases from V and 1 base from J, leaving 9 bases between. CDR1 SEHNR and CDR2 FQNEAQ come from the germline V gene (reference sequence).

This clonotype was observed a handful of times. The CDR3 DNA sequence: TGTGCCAGCAGTCAACCAGGGGGTGGCACAGATACGCAGTATTTT. Translating it yields CASSQPGGGTDTQYF. The rearrangement links TRBV28 to TRBJ2-3, with 7 bases fitting TRBD1. Germline V gene sequence: CDR1 MDHEN, CDR2 SYDVKM. Germline trimming cut 5 bases from V and 1 base from J; bases unmatched to any gene: 6. The CDR3 spans 15 residues.

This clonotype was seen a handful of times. The CDR3 DNA follows: TGTGCCAGCAGTTCCAACTATGAAAAACTGTTTTTT. Residues: CASSSNYEKLFF. The V gene is TRBV28, the J gene TRBJ1-4; D remains ambiguous. Trimming pared 4 bases from V and 6 bases from J, leaving 6 bases between. The CDR3 runs to 12 residues. Germline assignment: CDR1 MDHEN and CDR2 SYDVKM.

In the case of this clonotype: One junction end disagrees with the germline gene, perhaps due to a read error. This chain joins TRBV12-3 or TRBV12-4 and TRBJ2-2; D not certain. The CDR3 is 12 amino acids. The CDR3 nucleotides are TGTGCCACCAGTTTACCCACCGGGGAGCTGTTTTTT. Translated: CATSLPTGELFF.

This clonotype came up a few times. CDR3 DNA sequence: TGTGCCAGCAGAACACCGGGACACTTACCGAACACTGAAGCTTTCTTT. Translating it yields CASRTPGHLPNTEAFF. V gene TRBV6-6 combines with J gene TRBJ1-1; a possible D gene is TRBD1 (6 bases). This CDR3 has 16 amino acids. Per the germline V gene, CDR1 is MNHNY and CDR2 is SVGAGI (reference sequence). Trimming left V 6 bases short and J 1 base short, with 18 bases between.

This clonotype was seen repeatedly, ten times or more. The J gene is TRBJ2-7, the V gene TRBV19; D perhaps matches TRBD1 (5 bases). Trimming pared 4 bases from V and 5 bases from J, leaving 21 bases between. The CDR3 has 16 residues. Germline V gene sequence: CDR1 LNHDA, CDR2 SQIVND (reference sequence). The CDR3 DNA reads TGTGCCAGTAGTACCCCCTCGACTCCAGGGTCCCACGAGCAGTACTTC. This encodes CASSTPSTPGSHEQYF.

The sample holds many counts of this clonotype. CDR3 nucleotide sequence: TGTGCCAGCTCACCAGCAGACGGCAATCAGCCCCAGCATTTT. Residues: CASSPADGNQPQHF. The chain has TRBV18 and TRBJ1-5; no reliable D call. This CDR3 has 14 amino acids. CDR1 is KGHSH, CDR2 LQKENI, per germline. Trimming took off 2 bases at V and 2 bases at J, with 7 bases between the two ends.

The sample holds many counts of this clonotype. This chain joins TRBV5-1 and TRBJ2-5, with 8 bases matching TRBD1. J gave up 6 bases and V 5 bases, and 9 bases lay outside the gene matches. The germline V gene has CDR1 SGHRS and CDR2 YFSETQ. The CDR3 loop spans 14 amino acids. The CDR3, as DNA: TGCGCCAGCAGTAATGGACAGGGTCAACAGACCCAGTACTTC. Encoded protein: CASSNGQGQQTQYF.

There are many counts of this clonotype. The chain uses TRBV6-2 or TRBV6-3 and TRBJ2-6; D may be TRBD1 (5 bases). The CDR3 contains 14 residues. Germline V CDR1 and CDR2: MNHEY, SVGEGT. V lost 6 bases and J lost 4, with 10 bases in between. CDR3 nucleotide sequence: TGTGCCAGCAGCTCAGGGTCCGGGGCCAACGTCCTGACTTTC. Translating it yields CASSSGSGANVLTF.

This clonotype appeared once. This CDR3 reads CARVPDTQYF. In DNA form, the CDR3 reads TGTGCCAGAGTTCCAGATACGCAGTATTTT. The chain couples TRBV21-1 to TRBJ2-3. TRBV21-1 constitutes a pseudogene. The CDR3 has 10 amino acids.

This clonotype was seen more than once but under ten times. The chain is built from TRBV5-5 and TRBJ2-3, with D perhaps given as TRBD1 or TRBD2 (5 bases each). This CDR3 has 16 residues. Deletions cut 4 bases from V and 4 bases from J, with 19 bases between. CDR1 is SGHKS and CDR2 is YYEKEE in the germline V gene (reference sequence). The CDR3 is CASSTRPGAVADTQYF. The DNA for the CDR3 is TGTGCCAGCAGCACTAGACCTGGGGCCGTTGCAGATACGCAGTATTTT.